Described below is a single T cell receptor beta chain sequence and its context. Its specificity is unknown. TCRdb re-derived calls from the 5' RACE reads in MiXCR, one entry per CDR3 protein. The sample consists of about 350,000 distinct CDR3 sequences, approximately 13% of them appearing once. This entry is derived from a study of T-cell memory formation after mild COVID-19. About the research overall: TCR clusters were mostly confined to one donor each.

Trimming cost V 0 bases and J 5 bases, with 4 bases left between them. Germline V gives CDR1 SGHTA, CDR2 FQGTGA. CDR3 length equals 13 residues. Study outcomes and limitations: A subset of responding clones appeared in pre-infection memory, suggesting cross-reactive memory joined. CD4+ contracting clones were mainly CM and EM; CD8+ ones, EMRA. CD4/CD8 balance characterized clones contracting day 15 to 85, and CD4+ skew characterized later expanders.

The sequencing sample was made of PBMCs or a T cell subset sorted from them (not recorded which). V and J are TRBV7-3 and TRBJ1-4, with D unresolved. The receptor's source is a man aged 18 to 29 who had mild COVID-19 (a few samples of this study predate the infection). Cell type and time point are not known. CDR3 protein: CASSLTVNEKLFF. The CDR3 DNA reads TGTGCCAGCAGCTTAACAGTAAATGAAAAACTGTTTTTT.